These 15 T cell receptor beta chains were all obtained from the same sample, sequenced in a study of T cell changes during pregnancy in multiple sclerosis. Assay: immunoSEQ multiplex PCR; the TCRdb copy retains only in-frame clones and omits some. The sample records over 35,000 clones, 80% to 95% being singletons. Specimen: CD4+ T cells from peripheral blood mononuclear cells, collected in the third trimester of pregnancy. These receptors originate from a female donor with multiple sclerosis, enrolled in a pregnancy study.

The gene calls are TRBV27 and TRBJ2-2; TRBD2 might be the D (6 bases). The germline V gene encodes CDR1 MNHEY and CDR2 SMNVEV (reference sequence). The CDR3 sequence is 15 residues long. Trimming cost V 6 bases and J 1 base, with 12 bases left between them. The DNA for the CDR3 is TGTGCCAGCAGCCTACTTAGCGGGAACACCGGGGAGCTGTTTTTT. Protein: CASSLLSGNTGELFF.

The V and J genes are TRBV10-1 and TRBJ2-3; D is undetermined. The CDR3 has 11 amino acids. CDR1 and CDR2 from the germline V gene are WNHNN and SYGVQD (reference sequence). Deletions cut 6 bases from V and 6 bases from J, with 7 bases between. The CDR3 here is CASSLADTQYF. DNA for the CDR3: TGCGCCAGCAGCTTAGCTGATACGCAGTATTTT.

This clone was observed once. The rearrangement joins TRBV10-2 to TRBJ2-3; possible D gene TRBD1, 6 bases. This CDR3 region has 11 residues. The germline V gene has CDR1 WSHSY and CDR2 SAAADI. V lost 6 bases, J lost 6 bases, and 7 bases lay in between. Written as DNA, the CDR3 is TGCGCCAGCAGCCAGGGGGATACGCAGTATTTT. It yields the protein CASSQGDTQYF.

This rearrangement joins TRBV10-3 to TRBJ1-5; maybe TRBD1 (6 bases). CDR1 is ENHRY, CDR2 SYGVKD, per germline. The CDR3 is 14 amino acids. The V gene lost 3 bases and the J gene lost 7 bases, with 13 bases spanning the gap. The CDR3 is CAISDTGLGQPQHF. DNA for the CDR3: TGTGCCATCAGTGATACAGGGCTAGGGCAGCCCCAGCATTTT.

The CDR3 DNA follows: TGTGCCAGCTCACAGGACAGGGGAGGAGGCTACACCTTC. Its protein is CASSQDRGGGYTF. V gene TRBV18 combines with J gene TRBJ1-2, with 9 bases matching TRBD1. The J segment lost 8 bases and the V segment lost 4 bases, leaving 5 bases of the junction unmatched. The CDR3 has 13 residues. Germline V gene data show CDR1 as KGHSH and CDR2 as LQKENI. The full variable domain, rest sourced from reference TRBV18 and TRBJ1-2, is NAGVMQNPRHLVRRRGQEARLRCSPMKGHSHVYWYRQLPEEGLKFMVYLQKENIIDESGMPKERFSAEFPKEGPSILRIQQVVRGDSAAYFCASSQDRGGGYTFGSGTRLTVV.

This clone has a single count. The CDR3 coding sequence is TGTGCCAGCAGCTTTACTAGCGGGAGGGCCGCTGAGCAGTTCTTC. Protein product: CASSFTSGRAAEQFF. The chain joins TRBV2 to TRBJ2-1, with TRBD2 matching over 13 bases. The junction had 8 bases not matched to a gene; V was cut back by 6 bases and J by 9 bases. This CDR3 has 15 residues. From germline, CDR1 is SNHLY and CDR2 FYNNEI. Looking up the rest from reference TRBV2 and TRBJ2-1 gives the full variable domain: EPEVTQTPSHQVTQMGQEVILRCVPISNHLYFYWYRQILGQKVEFLVSFYNNEISEKSEIFDDQFSVERPDGSNFTLKIRSTKLEDSAMYFCASSFTSGRAAEQFFGPGTRLTVL.

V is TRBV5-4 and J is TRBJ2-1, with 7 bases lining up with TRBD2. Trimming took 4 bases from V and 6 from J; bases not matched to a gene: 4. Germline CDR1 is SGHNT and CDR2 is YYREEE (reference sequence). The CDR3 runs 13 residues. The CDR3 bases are TGTGCCAGCAGCCCCGGACTAGTCAATGAGCAGTTCTTC. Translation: CASSPGLVNEQFF.

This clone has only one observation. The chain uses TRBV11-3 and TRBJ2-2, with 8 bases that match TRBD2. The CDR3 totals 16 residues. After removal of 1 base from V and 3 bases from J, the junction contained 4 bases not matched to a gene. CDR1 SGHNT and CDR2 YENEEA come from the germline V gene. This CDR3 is CASSLVSSGDTGELFF. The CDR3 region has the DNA TGTGCCAGCAGCTTAGTTAGTAGCGGGGACACCGGGGAGCTGTTTTTT.

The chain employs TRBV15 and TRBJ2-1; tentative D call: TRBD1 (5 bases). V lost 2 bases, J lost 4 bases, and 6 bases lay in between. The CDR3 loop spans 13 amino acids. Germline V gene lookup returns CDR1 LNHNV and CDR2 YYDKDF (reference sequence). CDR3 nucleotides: TGTGCCACCAGCAGACGACAGTACAATGAGCAGTTCTTC. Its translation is CATSRRQYNEQFF.

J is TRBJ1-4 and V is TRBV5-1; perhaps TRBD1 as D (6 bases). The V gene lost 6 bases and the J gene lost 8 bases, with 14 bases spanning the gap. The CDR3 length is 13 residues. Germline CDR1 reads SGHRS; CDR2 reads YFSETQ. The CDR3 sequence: CASTTGLEEKLFF. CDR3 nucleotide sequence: TGCGCCAGCACCACAGGGCTGGAGGAAAAACTGTTTTTT.

The CDR3 loop is CASGRNRVGANEKLFF. The DNA for the CDR3 is TGTGCCAGCGGACGGAACAGGGTAGGGGCTAATGAAAAACTGTTTTTT. The chain employs TRBV9 and TRBJ1-4; weak D call: TRBD1 (6 bases). The germline gives CDR1 SGDLS, CDR2 YYNGEE. Trimming shortened V by 7 bases and J by 3 bases, and 19 bases separated the two germline ends. CDR3 length equals 16 residues.

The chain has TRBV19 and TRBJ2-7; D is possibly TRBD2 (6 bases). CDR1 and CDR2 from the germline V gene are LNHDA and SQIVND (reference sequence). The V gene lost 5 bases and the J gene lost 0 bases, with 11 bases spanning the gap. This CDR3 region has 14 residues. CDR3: CASSARGYSYEQYF. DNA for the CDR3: TGTGCCAGTAGTGCCCGGGGGTACTCCTACGAGCAGTACTTC.

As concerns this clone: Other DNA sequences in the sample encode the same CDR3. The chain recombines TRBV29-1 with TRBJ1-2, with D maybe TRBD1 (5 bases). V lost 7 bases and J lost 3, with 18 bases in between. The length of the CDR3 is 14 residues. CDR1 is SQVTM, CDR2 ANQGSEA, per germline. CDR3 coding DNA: TGCAGCGCGGGCGCGGGGGTGGAGGACTATGGCTACACCTTC. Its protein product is CSAGAGVEDYGYTF. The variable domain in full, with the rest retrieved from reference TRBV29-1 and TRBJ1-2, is SAVISQKPSRDICQRGTSLTIQCQVDSQVTMMFWYRQQPGQSLTLIATANQGSEATYESGFVIDKFPISRPNLTFSTLTVSNMSPEDSSIYLCSAGAGVEDYGYTFGSGTRLTVV.

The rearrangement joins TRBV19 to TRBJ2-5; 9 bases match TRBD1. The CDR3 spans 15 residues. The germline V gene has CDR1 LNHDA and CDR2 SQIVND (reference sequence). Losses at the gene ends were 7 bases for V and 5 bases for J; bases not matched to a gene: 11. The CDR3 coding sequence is TGTGCCAGTAACACAGGGGGCGCGCGTAGTGAGACCCAGTACTTC. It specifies CASNTGGARSETQYF. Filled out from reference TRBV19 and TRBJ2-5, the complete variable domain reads DGGITQSPKYLFRKEGQNVTLSCEQNLNHDAMYWYRQDPGQGLRLIYYSQIVNDFQKGDIAEGYSVSREKKESFPLTVTSAQKNPTAFYLCASNTGGARSETQYFGPGTRLLVL.

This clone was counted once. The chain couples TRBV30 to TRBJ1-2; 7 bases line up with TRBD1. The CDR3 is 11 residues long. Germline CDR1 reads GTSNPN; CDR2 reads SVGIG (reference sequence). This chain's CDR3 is CASTGLGGYTF. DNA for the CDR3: TGTGCTTCGACAGGGTTGGGTGGCTACACCTTC.